One and the same sample provided the 25 T cell receptor beta chains below, sequenced in a study of blood T cell repertoires in COVID-19. Sequencing used immunoSEQ multiplex PCR; TCRdb keeps in-frame clones, though not all of them. The sample has 220,000 or so clones; roughly 89% are singletons. The sample comprised PBMCs or T cells enriched from blood (not recorded which). The receptors shown here come from a woman aged 40 to 50 who had recovered from COVID-19.

This clone was seen a few times. The CDR3, as DNA: TGTGCCTGGAGTCAGGGGGCTAGGGGAAACACCATATATTTT. As protein: CAWSQGARGNTIYF. V is TRBV30 and J is TRBJ1-3; 8 bases agree with TRBD1. V dropped 2 bases and J dropped 4; count of bases not matched to a gene: 4. Per the germline V gene, CDR1 is GTSNPN and CDR2 is SVGIG (reference sequence). The CDR3 has 14 amino acids.

This sequence joins TRBV7-2 and TRBJ2-7; TRBD1 aligns across 9 bases. The CDR3 loop spans 13 amino acids. V was clipped by 5 bases and J by 10 bases; unmatched bases: 9. Germline lookup yields CDR1 SGHTA and CDR2 FQGNSA. The CDR3 region has the DNA TGTGCCAGCAGCCCTGGGACAGGGCTAGACCAGTACGTC. This translates into CASSPGTGLDQYV.

V is TRBV14 and J is TRBJ2-1; 9 nucleotides match TRBD1. Germline CDR1 reads SGHDN; CDR2 reads FVKESK. Trimming at V came to 6 bases and at J to 5 bases, leaving 11 bases not matched to a gene. The CDR3 extends over 16 amino acids. DNA for the CDR3: TGTGCCAGCAGTCGGGCGACAGGGGGGTGGGACAATGAGCAGTTCTTC. The encoded protein is CASSRATGGWDNEQFF.

The chain joins TRBV7-3 to TRBJ1-1; D is uncertain. The CDR3 runs 12 residues. V lost 5 bases and J lost 7, with 11 bases in between. The germline CDR1 and CDR2 sequences are SGHTA and FQGTGA. The CDR3 coding sequence is TGTGCCAGCAGCCAAGGGCGGGGTGAAGCTTTCTTT. Amino acid sequence: CASSQGRGEAFF.

This clone was observed once. The V call is TRBV25-1, the J call TRBJ2-3; 7 nucleotides match TRBD2. J gave up 0 bases and V 7 bases, and 4 bases lay outside the gene matches. The CDR3 is 14 amino acids. The germline CDR1 and CDR2 sequences are MGHDK and SYGVNS. The CDR3 reads CASKSGVSTDTQYF. CDR3 bases: TGTGCCAGCAAAAGCGGGGTTAGCACAGATACGCAGTATTTT.

This rearrangement joins TRBV5-1 to TRBJ2-5; 7 bases align to TRBD1. The CDR3 totals 12 residues. The J segment lost 5 bases and the V segment lost 4 bases, leaving 2 bases of the junction unmatched. Looked up from germline, CDR1 is SGHRS and CDR2 is YFSETQ. The CDR3 loop reads CASSTDRETQYF. CDR3 in DNA: TGCGCCAGCAGCACGGACAGGGAGACCCAGTACTTC.

The chain couples TRBV25-1 to TRBJ1-2; D is possibly TRBD1 (5 bases). V shed 2 bases and J shed 0 bases, with 7 bases lying between them. Germline V lookup: CDR1 MGHDK, CDR2 SYGVNS. The CDR3 spans 14 residues. The CDR3: CASSEQGSNYGYTF. In DNA form, the CDR3 reads TGTGCCAGCAGTGAACAGGGATCTAACTATGGCTACACCTTC.

This chain uses TRBV6-5 with TRBJ2-1; TRBD1 matches at 8 bases. The CDR3 length is 12 residues. Trimming at V came to 6 bases and at J to 14 bases, leaving 9 bases not matched to a gene. In germline, CDR1 is MNHEY, CDR2 SVGAGI. This chain's CDR3 is CASSLGTGGKFF. The CDR3 DNA follows: TGTGCCAGCAGCCTCGGGACAGGAGGAAAGTTCTTC.

The chain couples TRBV2 to TRBJ1-4, with D unresolved. V was trimmed by 2 bases and J by 7 bases, leaving 5 bases between them. CDR1 and CDR2 from the germline V gene are SNHLY and FYNNEI. This CDR3 contains 12 residues. CDR3 in amino acids: CASSESGEKLFF. The CDR3 DNA is TGTGCCAGCAGTGAATCCGGTGAAAAACTGTTTTTT.

The chain couples TRBV7-9 to TRBJ1-1; D remains unclear. The germline V gene has CDR1 SEHNR and CDR2 FQNEAQ (reference sequence). The CDR3 covers 11 residues. V was clipped by 5 bases and J by 3 bases, with 4 bases between them. The DNA of the CDR3 is TGTGCCAGCAGCCCTTACACTGAAGCTTTCTTT. This encodes CASSPYTEAFF.

CDR3 loop: CASSLEERYTIYF. For the CDR3, the DNA is TGTGCCAGCAGCTTAGAGGAGCGATACACCATATATTTT. This chain links TRBV11-2 with TRBJ1-3; D gene ambiguous. The V gene's germline CDR1 is SGHAT and CDR2 FQNNGV. The CDR3 has 13 residues. The V end lost 0 bases, the J end lost 8 bases, and 8 bases lay between the germline ends.

V is TRBV28 and J is TRBJ2-1; the match to TRBD2 covers 9 bases. The CDR3 loop spans 16 amino acids. From germline, CDR1 is MDHEN and CDR2 SYDVKM. The V segment lost 4 bases and the J segment 3 bases; nucleotides outside the gene matches: 7. The CDR3 nucleotides read TGTGCCAGCAGTTCTGCAGAGACTAGCGGCTACAATGAGCAGTTCTTC. Translation gives CASSSAETSGYNEQFF.

The chain combines TRBV28 with TRBJ2-7, with D possibly matching TRBD1 (5 bases). Trimming took 2 bases from V and 2 from J, leaving 10 bases between them. The CDR3 has 14 residues. Germline-derived CDR1 and CDR2 are MDHEN and SYDVKM. The CDR3 DNA reads TGTGCCAGCAGTTTAACCAGGGAACCCTACGAGCAGTACTTC. Translated, it gives CASSLTREPYEQYF.

The genes are TRBV5-8 and TRBJ2-1, with 9 bases aligning to TRBD2. CDR1 is SGHTS, CDR2 YDEGEE, per germline. The CDR3 has 15 residues. The trim removed 0 bases at V and 4 bases at J, leaving 2 bases unmatched. The CDR3, as DNA: TGTGCCAGCAGCTTGGGACTAGCGGTTTACAATGAGCAGTTCTTC. Translating gives CASSLGLAVYNEQFF.

This sequence joins TRBV30 and TRBJ1-4, with 7 nucleotides matching TRBD1. The CDR3 loop spans 13 amino acids. Germline CDR1 and CDR2: GTSNPN and SVGIG (reference sequence). V was clipped by 7 bases and J by 8 bases; unmatched bases: 10. The CDR3 region is CASKWQGEEKLFF. The CDR3 DNA reads as TGTGCCTCGAAATGGCAGGGGGAAGAAAAACTGTTTTTT.

A few counts support this clone. Written as DNA, the CDR3 is TGTGCCAGCAGTGACGCACTGGTCGTTCTCCGGACAGGCGGGTATGGCTACACCTTC. Protein: CASSDALVVLRTGGYGYTF. The chain employs TRBV6-4 and TRBJ1-2, with TRBD1 matching 7 bases. With 2 bases clipped from V and 5 bases from J, the junction kept 20 bases outside the gene matches. CDR1 and CDR2 from the germline V gene are MRHNA and SNTAGT. CDR3 length equals 19 residues.

The chain couples TRBV28 to TRBJ2-7; 13 nucleotides line up with TRBD2. The V segment lost 6 bases and the J segment 3 bases; nucleotides outside the gene matches: 5. This CDR3 spans 15 amino acids. Germline-derived CDR1 and CDR2 are MDHEN and SYDVKM. The CDR3 region is CASRRTSGGIYEQYF. The CDR3 DNA reads as TGTGCCAGCAGGCGGACTAGCGGGGGTATCTACGAGCAGTACTTC.

V gene TRBV7-9 combines with J gene TRBJ2-7; 12 nucleotides agree with TRBD1. Germline V gene sequence: CDR1 SEHNR, CDR2 FQNEAQ (reference sequence). J was trimmed by 2 bases and V by 6 bases; bases with no gene match: 8. This CDR3 has 16 amino acids. CDR3 sequence reads: CASRSPRDRGPYEQYF. In DNA form, the CDR3 reads TGTGCCAGCAGGTCCCCCCGGGACAGGGGGCCCTACGAGCAGTACTTC.

This clone was counted once. This rearrangement joins TRBV7-3 to TRBJ2-5; 9 positions match TRBD1. Trimming removed 7 bases from V and 4 bases from J; junction bases left unmatched: 13. CDR1 and CDR2 (germline): SGHTA, FQGTGA. This CDR3 spans 16 amino acids. CDR3 nucleotides: TGTGCCAGCATTGCATCCCGGGACAGGGAACTAGAGACCCAGTACTTC. Amino acid sequence: CASIASRDRELETQYF. Supplemented by reference TRBV7-3 and TRBJ2-5, the full variable domain reads GAGVSQTPSNKVTEKGKYVELRCDPISGHTALYWYRQSLGQGPEFLIYFQGTGAADDSGLPNDRFFAVRPEGSVSTLKIQRTERGDSAVYLCASIASRDRELETQYFGPGTRLLVL.

This chain connects TRBV5-6 to TRBJ1-4, with a tentative D call TRBD1 (5 bases). This CDR3 region has 16 residues. V was pared by 4 bases and J by 4 bases, with 17 bases between. The germline CDR1 and CDR2 sequences are SGHDT and YYEEEE. DNA for the CDR3: TGTGCCAGCAGCCCGACTAGGGGTAGCTTTAATGAAAAACTGTTTTTT. This translates into CASSPTRGSFNEKLFF.

The chain recombines TRBV6-5 with TRBJ1-2, with TRBD1 as a possible D gene (6 bases). This CDR3 spans 14 amino acids. CDR1 MNHEY and CDR2 SVGAGI come from the germline V gene. Trimming cost V 4 bases and J 1 base, with 10 bases left between them. For the CDR3, the DNA is TGTGCCAGCAGTTCGACAGGAGATAACTATGGCTACACCTTC. Encoded protein: CASSSTGDNYGYTF.

This clone has only one observation. The chain combines TRBV5-1 with TRBJ2-1, with 8 nucleotides matching TRBD1. This CDR3 comprises 12 residues. CDR1 SGHRS and CDR2 YFSETQ come from the germline V gene. V lost 4 bases, J lost 8 bases, and 2 bases stayed unmatched. CDR3 nucleotides: TGCGCCAGCAGCCTACAGGGGGATGAGCAGTTCTTC. This encodes CASSLQGDEQFF.

The chain has TRBV19 and TRBJ2-3; TRBD2 matches 7 bases. With 1 base clipped from V and 3 bases from J, the junction kept 4 bases outside the gene matches. This CDR3 contains 15 residues. Germline CDR1 LNHDA, CDR2 SQIVND (reference sequence). In DNA, the CDR3 is TGTGCCAGTAGTATAGGGCGGGAGTCAACAGATACGCAGTATTTT. This codes for CASSIGRESTDTQYF. Drawing the rest from reference TRBV19 and TRBJ2-3, the complete variable domain is DGGITQSPKYLFRKEGQNVTLSCEQNLNHDAMYWYRQDPGQGLRLIYYSQIVNDFQKGDIAEGYSVSREKKESFPLTVTSAQKNPTAFYLCASSIGRESTDTQYFGPGTRLTVL.

This clone showed up just a few times. The genes are TRBV6-2 or TRBV6-3 and TRBJ2-7; 8 nucleotides match TRBD1. This CDR3 contains 14 residues. CDR1 and CDR2 (germline): MNHEY, SVGEGT. V gave up 5 bases and J gave up 4 bases; unmatched junction bases: 7. The CDR3 nucleotides are TGTGCCAGCAGTATACGGACAGGGAAGTACGAGCAGTACGTC. Its translation: CASSIRTGKYEQYV.

The chain couples TRBV5-1 to TRBJ2-4; D might be TRBD2 (5 bases). CDR3 length: 16 residues. Between the trimmed V and J ends, which lost 0 bases and 1 base, there was a span of 11 bases. Germline V gene data show CDR1 as SGHRS and CDR2 as YFSETQ. The CDR3 DNA is TGCGCCAGCAGCTTGGCCGGGGAACGGGCCAAAAACATTCAGTACTTC. Translated: CASSLAGERAKNIQYF.